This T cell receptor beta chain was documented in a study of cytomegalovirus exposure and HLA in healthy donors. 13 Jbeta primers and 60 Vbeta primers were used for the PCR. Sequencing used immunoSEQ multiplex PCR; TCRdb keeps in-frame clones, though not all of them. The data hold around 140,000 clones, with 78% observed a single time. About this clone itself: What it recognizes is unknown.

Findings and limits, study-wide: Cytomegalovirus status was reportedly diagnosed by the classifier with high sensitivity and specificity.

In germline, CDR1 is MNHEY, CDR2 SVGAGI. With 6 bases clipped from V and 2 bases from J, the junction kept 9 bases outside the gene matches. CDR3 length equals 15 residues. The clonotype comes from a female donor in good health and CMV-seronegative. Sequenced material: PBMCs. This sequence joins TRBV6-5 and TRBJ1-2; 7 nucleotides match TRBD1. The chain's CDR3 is CASRPELTGNYGYTF. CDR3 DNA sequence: TGTGCCAGCAGACCGGAATTGACAGGGAACTATGGCTACACCTTC.